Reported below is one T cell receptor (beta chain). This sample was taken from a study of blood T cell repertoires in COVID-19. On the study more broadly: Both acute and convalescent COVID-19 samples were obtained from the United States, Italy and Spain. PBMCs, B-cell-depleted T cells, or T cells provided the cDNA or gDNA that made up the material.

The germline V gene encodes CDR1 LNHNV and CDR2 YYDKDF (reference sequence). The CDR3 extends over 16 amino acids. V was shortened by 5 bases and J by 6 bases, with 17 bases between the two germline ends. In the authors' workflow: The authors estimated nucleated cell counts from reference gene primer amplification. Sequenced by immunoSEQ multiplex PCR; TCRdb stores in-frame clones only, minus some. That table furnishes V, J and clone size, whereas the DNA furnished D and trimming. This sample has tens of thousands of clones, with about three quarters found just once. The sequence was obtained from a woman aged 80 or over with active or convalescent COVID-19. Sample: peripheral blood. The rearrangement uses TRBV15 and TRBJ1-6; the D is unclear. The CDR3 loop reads CATSPLLGVLNSPLHF. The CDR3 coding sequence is TGTGCCACCAGCCCCTTATTGGGCGTGCTTAATTCACCCCTCCACTTT.